Sequencing of this TCR beta chain was carried out in a study of beta chain features in type 1 diabetes. This CDR3 region has 13 residues. V lost 5 bases and J 5 bases, leaving 12 bases between the germline ends. The germline CDR1 and CDR2 sequences are SGHTA and FQGNSA. As every portion of the isolated RNA was reverse transcribed, the sequencing read expressed TCRB transcripts. The assay was immunoSEQ multiplex PCR, and TCRdb's table has in-frame clones only and misses some. Found here are about 930,000 clones, roughly a sixth of them singletons; the top ten hold around 0.02%. The genes are TRBV7-2 and TRBJ1-2; weak D call: TRBD1 (5 bases). Sequencing was performed on naive CD4+ T cells from blood. The source of this sequence is a woman younger than 30 in good health. CDR3 amino acids: CASSPRGTYGYTF. For the CDR3, the DNA is TGTGCCAGCAGCCCCCGGGGGACTTATGGCTACACCTTC.